Listed below are T cell receptor beta chains from one sample, sequenced in a study of blood T cell repertoires in COVID-19. TCRdb's table, derived via immunoSEQ multiplex PCR, lists solely in-frame clones and lacks some. The data show 85,000 to 95,000 clones, approximately 86% seen once. Sequenced sample: peripheral blood. The receptors shown here come from a woman over 75 with acute or convalescent COVID-19. Each CDR3 is given without its conserved first and last residue. Fields, in order: V gene, J gene, CDR3 protein.

V: TRBV5-1
J: TRBJ1-2
CDR3: ASSPGTGNYGYT

V: TRBV12-3/TRBV12-4
J: TRBJ2-1
CDR3: ASNLERYNEQF

V: TRBV10-3
J: TRBJ2-1
CDR3: AISAGQGSYNEQF

V: TRBV2
J: TRBJ2-7
CDR3: ASRGGPAYEQY

V: TRBV28
J: TRBJ2-6
CDR3: ASSLAGAGANVLT

V: TRBV5-1
J: TRBJ1-2
CDR3: ASSLGDREYGYT

V: TRBV15
J: TRBJ2-1
CDR3: ATSRDVYSGNEQF

V: TRBV9
J: TRBJ1-1
CDR3: ASSVYPPGAGAEAF

V: TRBV5-5
J: TRBJ1-3
CDR3: ASSFVADSSSGNTIY

V: TRBV7-9
J: TRBJ2-1
CDR3: ASSLARGPLYNEQF

V: TRBV9
J: TRBJ2-7
CDR3: ASARDTGTLRARQY

V: TRBV24-1
J: TRBJ1-2
CDR3: ATSVSEDYGYT

V: TRBV19
J: TRBJ2-7
CDR3: ASTRRRDSYEQY

V: TRBV6-1
J: TRBJ1-1
CDR3: ASSEEGLGTEAF

V: TRBV11-3
J: TRBJ2-2
CDR3: ASSSRTGFNTGELF

V: TRBV27
J: TRBJ2-6
CDR3: ASRLGGEGGANVLT

V: TRBV11-3
J: TRBJ1-4
CDR3: ASSPQGSYEKLF

V: TRBV2
J: TRBJ1-1
CDR3: ASSRQENTEAF

V: TRBV7-8
J: TRBJ1-6
CDR3: ASSPRGRDYNSPLH

V: TRBV7-9
J: TRBJ2-2
CDR3: ASSLDGRGATGELF

V: TRBV15
J: TRBJ2-1
CDR3: ATRRSGGAYNEQF

V: TRBV6-4
J: TRBJ2-7
CDR3: ASSDRKRGCEQY

V: TRBV7-3
J: TRBJ2-1
CDR3: ASSPATSNEQF

V: TRBV18
J: TRBJ1-3
CDR3: ASSPGHRESSGNTIY

V: TRBV6-1
J: TRBJ1-5
CDR3: ASSEARYQPQH

V: TRBV19
J: TRBJ1-6
CDR3: ASAPGTGSNSPLH

V: TRBV29-1
J: TRBJ1-1
CDR3: SVRIGAVATEAF

V: TRBV9
J: TRBJ1-1
CDR3: ASSVTGRNTEAF

V: TRBV18
J: TRBJ1-6
CDR3: ASSTRQGDSPLH

V: TRBV7-9
J: TRBJ2-7
CDR3: ASSPRTSAAYEQY

V: TRBV7-9
J: TRBJ2-7
CDR3: ASSSWGQGHEQY

V: TRBV5-4
J: TRBJ2-3
CDR3: ASSLPTDTQY

V: TRBV6-4
J: TRBJ2-7
CDR3: ASSDPGTESYEQY

V: TRBV7-8
J: TRBJ1-2
CDR3: ASSLAGTSHGYT

V: TRBV5-1
J: TRBJ2-1
CDR3: ASSRDPEVAGAFSSYNEQF

V: TRBV18
J: TRBJ2-5
CDR3: ASSPGLRETQY

V: TRBV7-9
J: TRBJ2-2
CDR3: ASSARADTGELF

V: TRBV2
J: TRBJ2-6
CDR3: ASSPGQGNSGANVLT

V: TRBV7-9
J: TRBJ1-3
CDR3: ASSSQSGTGVNTIY

V: TRBV2
J: TRBJ1-5
CDR3: ASSLGQGIQPQH

V: TRBV30
J: TRBJ1-1
CDR3: ASRQGASEAF

V: TRBV9
J: TRBJ2-2
CDR3: ASSVGGYGELF